This entry features one T cell receptor beta chain sequence. This clone's antigen is unknown. No much larger clonotype is one base removed from it; base qualities were not supplied. Different DNA sequences within this sample yield the same CDR3. Using the deep immunoSEQ assay, multiplex PCR amplified TCR CDR3 regions from genomic DNA. Genomic DNA extracted from each cell subset was distributed evenly over all wells of several immunoSEQ 96-well plates, and each plate served as one replicate. For sorted subsets, each replicate PCR was loaded with 200 ng genomic DNA, equivalent to 30,000 or so T cell genomes. The purified libraries were quantified using a Qubit 3.0 fluorometer, sized with a Bioanalyzer 2100, and then quantified again using the KAPA Library Quantification kit. Every immunoSEQ 96-well plate was sequenced on a dedicated single-read 150-cycle Illumina NextSeq 550 flow cell. On the study's bioinformatics: Because the immunoSEQ output held only junctional sequences and lacked quality scores, the filtering could not match the filtering applied to full-length reads. To assign V/J genes and CDR3, sequences were annotated using PyIR, a Python wrapper for IgBLAST v1.9, with IMGT germline references. Reads were removed for weak V/J assignments (E-value above 1e-6), missing CDR3, stop codons, out-of-frame junctions, or ambiguous translated residues. V3J clonotypes were defined by identical inferred V gene, J gene, and CDR3 amino acid sequence. Percentage overlap between repertoires was computed as shared unique clonotypes divided by the size of the smaller repertoire. RTK rarefaction, the Chao1 estimator, and Recon v2.1 estimates of unobserved clonotypes were used to assess repertoire richness. Generation probabilities were computed with OLGA for all TCRbeta clonotypes obtained by the gDNA method from several donors. TCRdb carries this immuneACCESS record with in-frame sequences only. Its versions omit some clonotypes, under half of them owing to an unresolved V gene in the studies checked, with the rest unexplained. The V and J calls and the clone size are those of that table, but D and trimming were determined from the DNA. This sample is represented by around 2.5 million clones; under 95% of them were singletons. The biggest ten clones account for about 0.39% of the sample.

This sample was included in a study of shared clonotypes between healthy human individuals (dated by TCRdb to the early 2020s). Study-level background: Two women and a few men aged 18 to 49 years were included in the cohort. For each donor, three plates each were used for CD4 naive and CD4 memory, two plates were used for CD8 naive, and one plate was used for CD8 memory. Blood TCR repertoires of about five healthy adults were deeply sequenced to estimate repertoire size and the extent of clonotype sharing between individuals. Different laboratories and diverse techniques were used to prepare libraries and sequence TCR repertoires, to increase sequencing depth and limit assay-specific biases. Each donor's leukapheresis produced roughly between roughly 0.94 and 9.5 billion PBMCs.

The germline V gene yields MDHEN for CDR1 and SYDVKM for CDR2. Between the V and J ends, shortened by 7 bases and 3 bases respectively, the junction contains 6 bases. The CDR3 goes from the cysteine to the phenylalanine over 11 residues. The retained sequence is limited to the CDR3, 33 bases, with the frame set at the first base. The donors were healthy, HIV-negative adults with no recently reported acute infections or vaccinations. Every donor was a Caucasian adult living in Nashville, Tennessee, USA. CD4+ T cells were enriched by magnetic negative selection, after which naive cells were positively selected on CD45RA and the negative fraction was taken as the memory subset. Blood was obtained by leukapheresis, after which PBMCs were separated by Ficoll-Histopaque density gradient centrifugation and cryopreserved in liquid nitrogen vapor phase. Analytical flow cytometry was used to check the purity and quantity of each magnetically sorted T cell population. From each sorted fraction, genomic DNA was isolated and quantified by UV absorbance on a Nanodrop 2000c.

Beyond this particular receptor, the publication reports: Incomplete sequencing was indicated by rarefaction of sorted-subset datasets, despite the large sequencing depth. Pairwise subsampling indicated that sequencing depth was expected to affect the degree of clonotype sharing among donors. Because the study included a small number of donors, the genetic and exposure-history diversity represented was limited. Clonotypes shared by all four sorted-subset donors showed higher generation probabilities than non-shared clonotypes. Naive subsets generally had larger estimated clonotype richness than memory subsets did. Sharing across four donors was observed for around 4.8% of naive CD4, over 3% of naive CD8, about 2.3% of memory CD4, and roughly 0.4% of memory CD8 clonotypes. Sampling was limited to blood, and TCR repertoires in tissue likely differ from TCR repertoires in blood.

Sequencing was done on a sample of naive CD4+ T cells from PBMCs. In the paper's terms, the cell subset or site label means: CD45RA+ positively selected. This receptor was obtained from a man aged 18 to 30 in good health. Some clones in this sample may be carry-over from other donors' samples. Here the chain combines TRBV28 and TRBJ2-5, with the D segment identity uncertain. The nucleotide sequence is TGTGCCAGCAAGGGTGAAGAGACCCAGTACTTC. Its translation reads: CASKGEETQYF.